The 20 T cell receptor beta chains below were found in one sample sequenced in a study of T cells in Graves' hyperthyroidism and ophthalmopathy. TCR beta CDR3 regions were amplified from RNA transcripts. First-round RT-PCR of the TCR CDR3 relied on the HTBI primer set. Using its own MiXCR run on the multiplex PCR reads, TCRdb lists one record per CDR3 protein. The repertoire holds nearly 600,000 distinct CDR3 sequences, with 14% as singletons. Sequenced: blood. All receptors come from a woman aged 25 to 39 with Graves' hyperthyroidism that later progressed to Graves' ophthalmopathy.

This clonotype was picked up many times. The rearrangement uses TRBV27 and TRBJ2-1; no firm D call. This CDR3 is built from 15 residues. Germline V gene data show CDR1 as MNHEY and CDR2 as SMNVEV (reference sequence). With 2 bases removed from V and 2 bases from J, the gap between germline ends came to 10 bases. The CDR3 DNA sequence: TGTGCCAGCAGTTTAAACAGCAATACCTACAATGAGCAGTTCTTC. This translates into CASSLNSNTYNEQFF.

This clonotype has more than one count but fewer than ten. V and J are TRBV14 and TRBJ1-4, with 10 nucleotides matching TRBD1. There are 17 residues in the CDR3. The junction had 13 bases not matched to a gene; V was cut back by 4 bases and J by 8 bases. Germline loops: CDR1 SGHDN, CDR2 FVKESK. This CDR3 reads CASSLRRDRGSREKLFF. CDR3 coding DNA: TGTGCCAGCAGCCTCCGACGGGACAGGGGTTCAAGGGAAAAACTGTTTTTT.

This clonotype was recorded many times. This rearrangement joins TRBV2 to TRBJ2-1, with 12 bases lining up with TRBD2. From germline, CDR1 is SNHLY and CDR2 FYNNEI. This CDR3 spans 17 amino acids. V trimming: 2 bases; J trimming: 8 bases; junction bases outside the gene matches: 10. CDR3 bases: TGTGCCAGCAGTGAAACCTCTAGGACTAGCGGGATGGATGAGCAGTTCTTC. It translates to CASSETSRTSGMDEQFF.

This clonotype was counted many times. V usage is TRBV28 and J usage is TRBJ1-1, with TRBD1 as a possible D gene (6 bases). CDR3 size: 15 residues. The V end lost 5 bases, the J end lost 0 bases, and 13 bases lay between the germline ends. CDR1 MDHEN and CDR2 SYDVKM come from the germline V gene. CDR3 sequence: CASSATQGMNTEAFF. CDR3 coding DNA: TGTGCCAGCAGTGCGACACAGGGTATGAACACTGAAGCTTTCTTT.

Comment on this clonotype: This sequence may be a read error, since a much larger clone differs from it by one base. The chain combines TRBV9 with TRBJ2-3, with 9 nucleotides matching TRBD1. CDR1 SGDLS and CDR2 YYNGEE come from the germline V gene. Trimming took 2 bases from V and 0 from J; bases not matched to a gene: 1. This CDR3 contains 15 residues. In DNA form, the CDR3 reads TGTGCCAGCAGCGTCGGGACAGGGAGCACAGATACGCAGTATTTT. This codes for CASSVGTGSTDTQYF.

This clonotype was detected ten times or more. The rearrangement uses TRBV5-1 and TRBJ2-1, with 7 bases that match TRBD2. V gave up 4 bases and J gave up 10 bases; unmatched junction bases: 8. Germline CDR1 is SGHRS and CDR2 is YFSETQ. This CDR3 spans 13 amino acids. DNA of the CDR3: TGCGCCAGCAGCGTTAGCCAGACTAGCGAGCAGTTCTTC. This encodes CASSVSQTSEQFF. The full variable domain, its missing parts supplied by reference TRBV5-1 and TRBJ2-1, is KAGVTQTPRYLIKTRGQQVTLSCSPISGHRSVSWYQQTPGQGLQFLFEYFSETQRNKGNFPGRFSGRQFSNSRSEMNVSTLELGDSALYLCASSVSQTSEQFFGPGTRLTVL.

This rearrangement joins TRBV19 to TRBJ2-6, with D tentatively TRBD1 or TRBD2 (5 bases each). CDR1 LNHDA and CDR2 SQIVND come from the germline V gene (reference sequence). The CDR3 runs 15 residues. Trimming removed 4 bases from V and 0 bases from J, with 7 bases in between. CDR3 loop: CASSRDHSGANVLTF. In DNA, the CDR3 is TGTGCCAGTAGTAGGGACCACTCTGGGGCCAACGTCCTGACTTTC.

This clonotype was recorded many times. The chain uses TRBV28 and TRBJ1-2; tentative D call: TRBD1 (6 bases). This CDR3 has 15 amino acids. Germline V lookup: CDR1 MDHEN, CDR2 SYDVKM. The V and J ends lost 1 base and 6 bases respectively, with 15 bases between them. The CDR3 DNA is TGTGCCAGCAGTTTATTCCTACAGGGAGGCGATGGCTACACCTTC. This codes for CASSLFLQGGDGYTF.

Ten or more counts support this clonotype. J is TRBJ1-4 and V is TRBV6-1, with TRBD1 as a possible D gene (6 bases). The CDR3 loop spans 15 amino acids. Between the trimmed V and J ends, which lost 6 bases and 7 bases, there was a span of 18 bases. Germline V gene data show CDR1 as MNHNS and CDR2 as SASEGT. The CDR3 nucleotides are TGTGCCAGCAGAGGATTGACAGGAGTAGTTGAAAAACTGTTTTTT. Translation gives CASRGLTGVVEKLFF.

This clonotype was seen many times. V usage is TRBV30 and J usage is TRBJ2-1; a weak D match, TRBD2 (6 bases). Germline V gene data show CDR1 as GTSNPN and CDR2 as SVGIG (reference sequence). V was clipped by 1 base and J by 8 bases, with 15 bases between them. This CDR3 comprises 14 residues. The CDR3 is CAWSATRGMDEQFF. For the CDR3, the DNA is TGTGCCTGGAGTGCCACCCGGGGGATGGATGAGCAGTTCTTC.

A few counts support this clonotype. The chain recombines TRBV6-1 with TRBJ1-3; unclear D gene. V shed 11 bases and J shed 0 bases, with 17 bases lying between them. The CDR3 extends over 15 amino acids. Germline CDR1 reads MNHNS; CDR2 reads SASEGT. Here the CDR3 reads CAGRFHHLSGNTIYF. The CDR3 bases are TGTGCCGGAAGGTTCCACCACCTCTCTGGAAACACCATATATTTT.

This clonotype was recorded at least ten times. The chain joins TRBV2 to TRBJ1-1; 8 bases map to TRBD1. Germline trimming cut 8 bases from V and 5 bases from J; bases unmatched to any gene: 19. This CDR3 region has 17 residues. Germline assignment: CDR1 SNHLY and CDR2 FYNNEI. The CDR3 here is CASSIPRQGAGFTEAFF. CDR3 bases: TGTGCCAGCTCCATCCCAAGGCAGGGGGCAGGATTTACTGAAGCTTTCTTT.

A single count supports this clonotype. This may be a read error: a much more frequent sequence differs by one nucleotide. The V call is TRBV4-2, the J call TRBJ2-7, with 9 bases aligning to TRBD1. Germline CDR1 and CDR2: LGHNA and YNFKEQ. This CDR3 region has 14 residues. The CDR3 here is CTSTQSQGAREQYF. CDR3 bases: TGTACCAGCACCCAGTCACAGGGGGCCCGGGAGCAGTACTTC.

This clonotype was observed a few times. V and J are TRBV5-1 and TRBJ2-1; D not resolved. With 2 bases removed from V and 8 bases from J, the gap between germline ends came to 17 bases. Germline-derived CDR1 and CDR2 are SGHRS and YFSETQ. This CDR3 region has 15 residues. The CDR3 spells CASSFHSPYSDEQFF. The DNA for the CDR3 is TGCGCCAGCAGCTTCCACTCCCCTTACTCGGATGAGCAGTTCTTC.

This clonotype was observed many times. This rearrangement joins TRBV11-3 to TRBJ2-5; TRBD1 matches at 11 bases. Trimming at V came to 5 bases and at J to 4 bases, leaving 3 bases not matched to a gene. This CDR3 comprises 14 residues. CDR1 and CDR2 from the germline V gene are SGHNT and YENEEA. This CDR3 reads CASSGQGAGETQYF. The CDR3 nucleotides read TGTGCCAGCAGCGGACAGGGGGCAGGAGAGACCCAGTACTTC.

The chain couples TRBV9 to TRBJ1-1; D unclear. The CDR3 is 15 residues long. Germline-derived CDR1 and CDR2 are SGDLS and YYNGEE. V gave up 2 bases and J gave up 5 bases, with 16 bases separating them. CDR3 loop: CASSVVPGRGTEAFF. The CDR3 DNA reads TGTGCCAGCAGCGTTGTCCCCGGGAGAGGTACTGAAGCTTTCTTT.

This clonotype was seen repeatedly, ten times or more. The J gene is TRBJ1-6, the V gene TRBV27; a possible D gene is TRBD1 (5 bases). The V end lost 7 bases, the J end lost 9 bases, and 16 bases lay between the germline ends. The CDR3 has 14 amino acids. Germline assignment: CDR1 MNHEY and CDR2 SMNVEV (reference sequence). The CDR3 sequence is CASTPLGGASPLHF. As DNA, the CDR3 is TGTGCCAGCACCCCACTGGGAGGGGCTTCACCCCTCCACTTT.

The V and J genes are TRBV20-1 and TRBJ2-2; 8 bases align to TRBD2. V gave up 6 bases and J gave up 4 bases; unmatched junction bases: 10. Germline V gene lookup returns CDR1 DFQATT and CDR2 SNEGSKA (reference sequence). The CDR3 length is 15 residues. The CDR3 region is CSAERWLAGTGELFF. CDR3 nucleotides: TGCAGTGCCGAGCGGTGGCTAGCGGGCACCGGGGAGCTGTTTTTT.

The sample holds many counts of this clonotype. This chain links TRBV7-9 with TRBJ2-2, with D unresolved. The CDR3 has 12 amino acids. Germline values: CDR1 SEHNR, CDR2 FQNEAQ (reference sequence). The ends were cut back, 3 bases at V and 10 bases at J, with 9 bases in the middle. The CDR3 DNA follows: TGTGCCAGCAGCTTCGGGTCCCCGGAGCTGTTTTTT. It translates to CASSFGSPELFF.

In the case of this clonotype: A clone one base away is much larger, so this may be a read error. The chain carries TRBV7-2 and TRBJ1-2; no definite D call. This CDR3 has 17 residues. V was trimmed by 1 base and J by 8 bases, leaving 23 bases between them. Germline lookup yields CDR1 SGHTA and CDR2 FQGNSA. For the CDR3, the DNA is TGTGCCAGCAGCTTAGTGCCCACCGTCCGTCAAGGAGTAGGCTACACCTTC. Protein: CASSLVPTVRQGVGYTF. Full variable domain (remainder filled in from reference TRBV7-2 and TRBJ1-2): GAGVSQSPSNKVTEKGKDVELRCDPISGHTALYWYRQSLGQGLEFLIYFQGNSAPDKSGLPSDRFSAERTGGSVSTLTIQRTQQEDSAVYLCASSLVPTVRQGVGYTFGSGTRLTVV.